This TCR beta chain was recovered during a study of T cell responses to AZD1222 COVID-19 vaccine. The CDR3 sequence is 13 residues long. Germline V gene data show CDR1 as SGHTA and CDR2 as FQGNSA. V was cut by 4 bases and J by 7 bases, with 8 bases left in between. On this clone: Its cognate antigen is unknown.

Study-wide points: With dominance at 160-218 and 743-854, vaccine-associated CD4 TCRs spanned spike. Baseline seropositivity occurred in only six AZD1222 recipients. Unmutated variant regions reportedly attract nearly half of all spike-specific TCRs.

Clones were sequenced by immunoSEQ multiplex PCR, and TCRdb holds only the in-frame ones, with some missing. The sample yields more than 95,000 clones, 92% seen once. The genes are TRBV7-2 and TRBJ2-6, with D hard to call. The sequence came from an adult who received the AZD1222 COVID-19 vaccine. The source material was peripheral blood, sampled 28 days after the second AZD1222 dose. The CDR3 spells CASSSPIANVLTF. In DNA, the CDR3 is TGTGCCAGCAGCTCCCCCATTGCCAACGTCCTGACTTTC.